This T cell receptor beta chain stems from a study of T cells after yellow fever vaccination. Template switching by 5'RACE produced TCR cDNA, adding a universal primer site and UMIs. MiXCR was run by TCRdb on the 5' RACE reads, yielding one entry per CDR3 protein. The sample records some 130,000 distinct CDR3 sequences, just over 6.5% being singletons. V was cut by 4 bases and J by 3 bases, with 26 bases left in between. There are 18 residues in the CDR3. Germline CDR1 and CDR2: SQVTM and ANQGSEA. Findings and limits, study-wide: Abundant bulk-derived clonotypes could contaminate FACS-sorted repertoires.

This clonotype occurred many times. The antigen is unknown. This chain uses TRBV29-1 with TRBJ2-3; a possible D gene is TRBD2 (6 bases). The sequences come from CD4+ T cells sorted from PBMCs, collected 10 days after the yellow fever booster vaccination. This receptor was taken from a man aged 25 to 40 who received the YFV17D yellow fever vaccine. CDR3 region: CSVGGSGDSGMGTDTQYF. In nucleotides, the CDR3 is TGCAGCGTTGGGGGCTCGGGGGATTCGGGGATGGGAACAGATACGCAGTATTTT.